This is a list of T cell receptor beta chains from one sample in a study of T cell repertoires in cytomegalovirus infection. TCRdb itself ran the reads through MiXCR, one entry per CDR3 protein. The table has about 310,000 distinct CDR3 sequences, around a sixth seen once. Material: PBMCs. The receptors come from a human donor in good health (CMV status not recorded). Some clones in this sample may be carry-over from other donors' samples. Each CDR3 is given with its conserved first and last residue. The D gene is left open where the match is weak.

NA | TRBJ1-4 | TRBV28 | CASSSLDFLKEKLFF
TRBD1 | TRBJ2-1 | TRBV7-2 | CASRPTGTGFSNEQFF
TRBD1 | TRBJ1-1 | TRBV27 | CASSYITGRQGTEAFF
NA | TRBJ1-1 | TRBV7-2 | CASSSVRAVGQAFF
TRBD2 | TRBJ2-3 | TRBV24-1 | CATGVGGSSTDTQYF
NA | TRBJ2-1 | TRBV6-2/TRBV6-3 | CASSYGGTVYNEQFF
TRBD1 | TRBJ2-1 | TRBV23-1 | CASSQPTGGYTNEQFF
NA | TRBJ1-2 | TRBV19 | CASSRSRADSYGYTF
TRBD1 | TRBJ2-7 | TRBV12-3/TRBV12-4 | CASSSGGDRHYEQYF
TRBD2 | TRBJ2-3 | TRBV28 | CASSGYAAGASTDTQYF
NA | TRBJ2-5 | TRBV4-1 | CASSQDLIQETQYF
TRBD2 | TRBJ2-1 | TRBV10-3 | CAISGGGGTNSYNEQFF
NA | TRBJ1-2 | TRBV7-9 | CASSPSLDYGYTF
NA | TRBJ1-1 | TRBV4-3 | CASSQDLDRAEAFF
NA | TRBJ2-2 | TRBV7-3 | CASRPTPNTGELFF
TRBD2 | TRBJ2-5 | TRBV20-1 | CSARELAGGKHIQETQYF
NA | TRBJ2-3 | TRBV18 | CASSPPSTDTQYF
TRBD1 | TRBJ2-7 | TRBV6-6 | CASSYSIGQGAHEQYF
NA | TRBJ2-3 | TRBV7-2 | CASSLAVDSTDTQYF
NA | TRBJ2-4 | TRBV6-5 | CASSYSLGVAKNIQYF
NA | TRBJ1-6 | TRBV4-1 | CASSQAGANSPLHF
TRBD1 | TRBJ2-1 | TRBV5-4 | CASSSLGQASYNEQFF
NA | TRBJ2-7 | TRBV7-2 | CASSLRGSPSSYEQYF
TRBD1 | TRBJ2-7 | TRBV4-1 | CASSQLGAGTGRNEQYF
TRBD1 | TRBJ1-1 | TRBV5-1 | CASSAGQGMGTEAFF
NA | TRBJ1-5 | TRBV9 | CASSVDGRTSQPQHF
NA | TRBJ1-5 | TRBV19 | CASKAGVKEPQHF
NA | TRBJ2-3 | TRBV7-9 | CASSLSSVGDTQYF
NA | TRBJ2-2 | TRBV7-6 | CASSPTGTVNTGELFF
NA | TRBJ2-7 | TRBV6-1 | CASIVGQGPYEQYF
NA | TRBJ2-1 | TRBV2 | CASSEWAVNEQFF
NA | TRBJ2-1 | TRBV3-1 | CASSQDLEFSYNEQFF